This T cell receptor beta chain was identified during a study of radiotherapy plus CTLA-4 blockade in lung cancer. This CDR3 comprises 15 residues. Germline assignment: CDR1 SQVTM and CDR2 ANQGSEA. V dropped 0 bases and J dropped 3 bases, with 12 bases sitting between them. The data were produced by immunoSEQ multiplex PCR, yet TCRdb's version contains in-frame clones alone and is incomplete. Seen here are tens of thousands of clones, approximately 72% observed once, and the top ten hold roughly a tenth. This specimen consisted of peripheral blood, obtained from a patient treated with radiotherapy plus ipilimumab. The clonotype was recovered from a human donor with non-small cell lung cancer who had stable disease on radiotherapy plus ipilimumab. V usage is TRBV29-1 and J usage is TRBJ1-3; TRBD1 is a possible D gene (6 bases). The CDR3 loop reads CSVEEGRGYGNTIYF. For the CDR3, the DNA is TGCAGCGTTGAAGAGGGCAGGGGATATGGAAACACCATATATTTT.